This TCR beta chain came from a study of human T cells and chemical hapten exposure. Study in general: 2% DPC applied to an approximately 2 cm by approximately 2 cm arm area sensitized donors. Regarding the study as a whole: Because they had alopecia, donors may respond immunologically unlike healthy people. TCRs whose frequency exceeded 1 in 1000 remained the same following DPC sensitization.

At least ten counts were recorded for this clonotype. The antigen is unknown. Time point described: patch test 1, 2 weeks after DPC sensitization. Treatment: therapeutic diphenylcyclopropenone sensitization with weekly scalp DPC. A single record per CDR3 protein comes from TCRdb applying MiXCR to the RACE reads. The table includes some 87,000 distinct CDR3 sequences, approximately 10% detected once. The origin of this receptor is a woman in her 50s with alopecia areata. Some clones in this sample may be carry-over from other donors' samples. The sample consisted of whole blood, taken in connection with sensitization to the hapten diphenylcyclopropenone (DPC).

CDR3 coding DNA: TGCAGTGCCGTTTCCCCGGGACAGGGGACCTACGAGCAGTACTTC. Amino acid sequence: CSAVSPGQGTYEQYF. The chain has TRBV20-1 and TRBJ2-7, with TRBD1 matching over 10 bases. Unmatched junction bases numbered 10, after V lost 6 bases and J lost 2 bases. Germline V lookup: CDR1 DFQATT, CDR2 SNEGSKA (reference sequence). The CDR3 contains 15 residues.